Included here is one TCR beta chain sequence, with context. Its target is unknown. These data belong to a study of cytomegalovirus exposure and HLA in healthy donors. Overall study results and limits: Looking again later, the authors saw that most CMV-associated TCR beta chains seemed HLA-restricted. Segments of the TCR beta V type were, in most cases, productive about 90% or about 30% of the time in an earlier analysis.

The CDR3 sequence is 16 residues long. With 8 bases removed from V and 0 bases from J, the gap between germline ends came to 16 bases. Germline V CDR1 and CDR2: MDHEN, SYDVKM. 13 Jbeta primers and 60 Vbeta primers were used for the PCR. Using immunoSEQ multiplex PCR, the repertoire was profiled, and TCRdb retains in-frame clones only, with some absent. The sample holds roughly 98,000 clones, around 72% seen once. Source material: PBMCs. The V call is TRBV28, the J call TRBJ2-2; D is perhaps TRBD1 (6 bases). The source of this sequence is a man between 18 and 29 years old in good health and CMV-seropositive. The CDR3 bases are TGTGCCAGCCTTGAACCGGGACAACCGAACACCGGGGAGCTGTTTTTT. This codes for CASLEPGQPNTGELFF. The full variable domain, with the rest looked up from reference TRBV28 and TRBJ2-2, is DVKVTQSSRYLVKRTGEKVFLECVQDMDHENMFWYRQDPGLGLRLIYFSYDVKMKEKGDIPEGYSVSREKKERFSLILESASTNQTSMYLCASLEPGQPNTGELFFGEGSRLTVL.